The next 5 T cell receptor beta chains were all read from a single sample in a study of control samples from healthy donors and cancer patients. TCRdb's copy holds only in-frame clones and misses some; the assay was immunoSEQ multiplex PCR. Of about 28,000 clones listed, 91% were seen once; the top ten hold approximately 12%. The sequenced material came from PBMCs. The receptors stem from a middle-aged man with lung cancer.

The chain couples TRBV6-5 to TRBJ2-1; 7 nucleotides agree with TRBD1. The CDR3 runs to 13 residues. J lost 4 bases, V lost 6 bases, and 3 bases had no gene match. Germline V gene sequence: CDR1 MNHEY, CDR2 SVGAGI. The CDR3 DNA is TGTGCCAGCAGCCCGACAGGGTACAATGAGCAGTTCTTC. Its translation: CASSPTGYNEQFF.

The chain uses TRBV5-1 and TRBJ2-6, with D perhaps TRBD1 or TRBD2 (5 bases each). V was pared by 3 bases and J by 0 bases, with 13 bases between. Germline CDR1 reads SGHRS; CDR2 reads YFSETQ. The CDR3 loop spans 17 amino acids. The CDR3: CASSSGQGSSGANVLTF. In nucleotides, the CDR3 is TGCGCCAGCAGCTCGGGGCAGGGTAGCTCTGGGGCCAACGTCCTGACTTTC.

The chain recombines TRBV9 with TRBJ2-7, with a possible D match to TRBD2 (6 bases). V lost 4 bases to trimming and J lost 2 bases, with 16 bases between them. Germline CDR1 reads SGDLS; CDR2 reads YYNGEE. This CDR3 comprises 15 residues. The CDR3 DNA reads TGTGCCAGCAGCCCTAGTCCTGCGGGGCCCTACGAGCAGTACTTC. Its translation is CASSPSPAGPYEQYF.

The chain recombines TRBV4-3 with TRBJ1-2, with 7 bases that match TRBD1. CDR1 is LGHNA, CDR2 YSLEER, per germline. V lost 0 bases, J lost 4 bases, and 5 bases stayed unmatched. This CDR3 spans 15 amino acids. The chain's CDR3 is CASSQEGTGVYGYTF. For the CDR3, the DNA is TGCGCCAGCAGCCAAGAAGGCACAGGGGTCTATGGCTACACCTTC.

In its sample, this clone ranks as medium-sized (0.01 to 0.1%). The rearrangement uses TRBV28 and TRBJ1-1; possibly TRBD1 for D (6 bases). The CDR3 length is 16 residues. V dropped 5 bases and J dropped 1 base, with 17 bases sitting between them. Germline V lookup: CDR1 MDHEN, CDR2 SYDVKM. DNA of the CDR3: TGTGCCAGCAGTGTAATGCGAACAGGGCCGAACACTGAAGCTTTCTTT. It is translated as CASSVMRTGPNTEAFF.